The sequence of this T cell receptor (beta chain) was determined in a study of blood T cell repertoires in COVID-19. Study-wide background: Collection of acute and convalescent COVID-19 samples took place in the United States, Italy and Spain. The analysed material was cDNA or gDNA that came from T cells, B-cell-depleted T cells, or PBMCs.

Germline V gene lookup returns CDR1 SNHLY and CDR2 FYNNEI. V was shortened by 1 base and J by 3 bases, with 10 bases between the two germline ends. The CDR3 runs 14 residues. Per the original data handling: Amplification from reference gene primers served as the basis for estimated nucleated cell counts. TCRdb's copy holds only in-frame clones and misses some; the assay was immunoSEQ multiplex PCR. V, J and clone size reflect that table, while D and trimming were determined from the DNA. Of fewer than 100,000 clones in the sample, 80% are singletons; the top ten hold 10%. The TCR originated in a woman in her 70s with acute or convalescent COVID-19. Material: peripheral blood. V usage is TRBV2 and J usage is TRBJ2-7; D may be TRBD2 (6 bases). CDR3 sequence: CASSEGGLYYEQYF. The CDR3 DNA reads TGTGCCAGCAGTGAAGGGGGACTGTACTACGAGCAGTACTTC.